This T cell receptor (beta chain) comes out of a study of shared T cell receptors in the human thymus. Method: immunoSEQ multiplex PCR; TCRdb's copy keeps in-frame clones and lacks some. The table shows hundreds of thousands of clones, with roughly 88% occurring only once. The count of this clone is one. V dropped 5 bases and J dropped 5 bases, with 12 bases sitting between them. The length of the CDR3 is 13 residues. Germline loops: CDR1 SQVTM, CDR2 ANQGSEA. These data also formed part of another study, on human thymus T cells. This second study notes: Resections from corrective heart surgery provided thymus tissue. Thymic repertoires of unrelated individuals were reported in related research to overlap highly.

The source of this sequence is a boy under two years old with a congenital heart defect. The chain employs TRBV29-1 and TRBJ2-2; D might be TRBD2 (5 bases). The sequenced sample was thymocytes. This CDR3 reads CSVLRVVTGELFF. Here the CDR3 DNA reads TGCAGCGTTTTGAGGGTAGTTACCGGGGAGCTGTTTTTT.